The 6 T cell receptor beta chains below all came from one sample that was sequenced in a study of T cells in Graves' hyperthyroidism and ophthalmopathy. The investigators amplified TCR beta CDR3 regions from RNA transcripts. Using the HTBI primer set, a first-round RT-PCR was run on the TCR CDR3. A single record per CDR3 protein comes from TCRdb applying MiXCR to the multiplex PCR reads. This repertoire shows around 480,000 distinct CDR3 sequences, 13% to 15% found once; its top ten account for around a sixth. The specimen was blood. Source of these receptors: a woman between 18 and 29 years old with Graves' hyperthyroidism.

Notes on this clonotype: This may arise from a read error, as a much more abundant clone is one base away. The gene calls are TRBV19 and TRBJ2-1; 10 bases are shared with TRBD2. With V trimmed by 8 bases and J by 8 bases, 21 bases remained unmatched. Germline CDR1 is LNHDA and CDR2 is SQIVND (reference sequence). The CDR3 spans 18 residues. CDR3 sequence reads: CASRSVLRSSGRGHEQFF. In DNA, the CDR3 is TGTGCCAGTCGATCGGTCCTACGCTCCAGCGGGAGGGGGCATGAGCAGTTCTTC.

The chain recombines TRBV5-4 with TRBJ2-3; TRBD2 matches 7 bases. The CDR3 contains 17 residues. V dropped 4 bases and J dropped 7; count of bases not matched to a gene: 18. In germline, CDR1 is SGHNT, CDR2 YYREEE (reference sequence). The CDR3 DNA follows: TGTGCCAGCAGCCTCTTATCGAGCGGGCGGGAGCGGTATACGCAGTATTTT. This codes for CASSLLSSGRERYTQYF.

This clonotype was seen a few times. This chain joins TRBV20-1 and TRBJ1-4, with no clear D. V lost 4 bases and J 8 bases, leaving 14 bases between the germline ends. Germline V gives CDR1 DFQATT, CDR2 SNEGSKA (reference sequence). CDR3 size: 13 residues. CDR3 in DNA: TGCAGTGCTAAAGACACAAGGAGGGAAAAACTGTTTTTT. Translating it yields CSAKDTRREKLFF.

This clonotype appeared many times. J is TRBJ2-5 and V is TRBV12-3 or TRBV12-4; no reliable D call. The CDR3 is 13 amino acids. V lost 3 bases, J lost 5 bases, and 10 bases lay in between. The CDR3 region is CASSLSLVETQYF. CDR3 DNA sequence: TGTGCCAGCAGTTTGAGTTTAGTGGAGACCCAGTACTTC.

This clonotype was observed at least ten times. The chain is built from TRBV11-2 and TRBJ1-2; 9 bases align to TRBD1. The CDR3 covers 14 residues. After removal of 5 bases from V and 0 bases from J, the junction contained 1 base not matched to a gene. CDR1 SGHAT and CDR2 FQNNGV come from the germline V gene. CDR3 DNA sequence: TGTGCCAGCAGCCGGGACAGGGCTAACTATGGCTACACCTTC. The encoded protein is CASSRDRANYGYTF.

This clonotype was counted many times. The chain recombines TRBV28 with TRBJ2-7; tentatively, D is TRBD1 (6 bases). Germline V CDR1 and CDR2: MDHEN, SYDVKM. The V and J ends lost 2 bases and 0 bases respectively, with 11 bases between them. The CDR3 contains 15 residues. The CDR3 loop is CASSLPEDSSYEQYF. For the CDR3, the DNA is TGTGCCAGCAGTTTACCGGAGGACAGCTCCTACGAGCAGTACTTC.